These 12 T cell receptor beta chains were all obtained from the same sample, sequenced in a study of blood T cell repertoires in COVID-19. Repertoires were generated with immunoSEQ multiplex PCR, while TCRdb's copy carries only in-frame clones and drops some. Of some 14,000 clones listed, 80% to 90% are singletons. The sequencing sample was made of peripheral blood. All receptors derive from an older woman with acute or convalescent COVID-19.

The rearrangement uses TRBV6-5 and TRBJ1-2, with 10 bases matching TRBD1. After removal of 8 bases from V and 6 bases from J, the junction contained 9 bases not matched to a gene. The V gene's germline CDR1 is MNHEY and CDR2 SVGAGI. There are 14 residues in the CDR3. In nucleotides, the CDR3 is TGTGCCAGCTTTAGCTGGGACAGGGGACATGGCTACACCTTC. It yields the protein CASFSWDRGHGYTF.

This sequence joins TRBV19 and TRBJ2-1; 12 nucleotides line up with TRBD2. CDR3 size: 15 residues. The trim removed 4 bases at V and 8 bases at J, leaving 6 bases unmatched. Germline V gives CDR1 LNHDA, CDR2 SQIVND (reference sequence). The CDR3 protein is CASSTILAGGDEQFF. Here the CDR3 DNA reads TGTGCCAGTAGTACCATACTAGCGGGAGGAGATGAGCAGTTCTTC.

This clone appeared a few times. The chain recombines TRBV27 with TRBJ1-2; 9 positions match TRBD1. J lost 7 bases, V lost 4 bases, and 4 bases had no gene match. Looked up from germline, CDR1 is MNHEY and CDR2 is SMNVEV (reference sequence). The CDR3 length is 13 residues. CDR3 loop: CASSSGQGLGYTF. DNA of the CDR3: TGTGCCAGCAGTTCCGGACAGGGGCTTGGCTACACCTTC.

This clone was observed a few times. The chain combines TRBV10-3 with TRBJ1-2; perhaps TRBD1 as D (5 bases). Germline CDR1 reads ENHRY; CDR2 reads SYGVKD. The CDR3 loop spans 12 amino acids. V lost 6 bases, J lost 4 bases, and 9 bases lay in between. For the CDR3, the DNA is TGTGCCATCAGCGAACAGGCCTATGGCTACACCTTC. It is translated as CAISEQAYGYTF.

J is TRBJ2-7 and V is TRBV6-5; TRBD1 matches 8 bases. With 8 bases clipped from V and 4 bases from J, the junction kept 10 bases outside the gene matches. Per germline, CDR1 MNHEY and CDR2 SVGAGI. The CDR3 spans 14 residues. The CDR3 sequence is CASAYGTGKYEQYF. Here the CDR3 DNA reads TGTGCCAGCGCATACGGGACAGGCAAGTACGAGCAGTACTTC.

The chain combines TRBV11-1 with TRBJ2-3, with 9 bases aligning to TRBD1. J lost 3 bases, V lost 8 bases, and 3 bases had no gene match. Per the germline V gene, CDR1 is SGHAT and CDR2 is FQDESV (reference sequence). The CDR3 runs 13 residues. CDR3 sequence: CASRGQGTDTQYF. The CDR3 nucleotides are TGTGCCAGCCGCGGACAGGGGACAGATACGCAGTATTTT.

The V gene is TRBV19, the J gene TRBJ1-1; tentative D call: TRBD1 (6 bases). Germline lookup yields CDR1 LNHDA and CDR2 SQIVND (reference sequence). Trimming stripped 1 base from V and 4 bases from J, with 10 bases between. This CDR3 is built from 14 residues. CDR3 amino acids: CASSIVQGSTEAFF. CDR3 DNA sequence: TGTGCCAGTAGTATAGTGCAGGGGTCCACTGAAGCTTTCTTT.

In its sample, this clone ranks as hyperexpanded (1% or more). The CDR3: CASALAGQGADTQYF. CDR3 in DNA: TGTGCCAGCGCCCTTGCGGGACAGGGTGCAGATACGCAGTATTTT. V usage is TRBV28 and J usage is TRBJ2-3; 9 nucleotides line up with TRBD1. This CDR3 region has 15 residues. V lost 8 bases and J lost 4; bases outside the gene matches: 10. The germline gives CDR1 MDHEN, CDR2 SYDVKM.

This sequence joins TRBV13 and TRBJ1-2, with D tentatively TRBD1 (5 bases). This CDR3 comprises 14 residues. Trimming cost V 3 bases and J 4 bases, with 12 bases left between them. In germline, CDR1 is PRHDT, CDR2 FYEKMQ (reference sequence). The DNA for the CDR3 is TGTGCCAGCAGCTTTGGACACGCCTTCTATGGCTACACCTTC. It specifies CASSFGHAFYGYTF.

The V and J genes are TRBV10-3 and TRBJ2-3; tentatively, D is TRBD2 (6 bases). This CDR3 contains 18 residues. Germline V gene lookup returns CDR1 ENHRY and CDR2 SYGVKD. Trimming pared 1 base from V and 5 bases from J, leaving 22 bases between. CDR3 sequence (DNA): TGTGCCATCAGTGAGTGGCAGCGGGCTAAAAACCGGGGAGATACGCAGTATTTT. It translates to CAISEWQRAKNRGDTQYF.

CDR3 in DNA: TGTGCCAGCAGTTTATCGGGGTTCTGGATAGACACCATATATTTT. Residues: CASSLSGFWIDTIYF. The genes are TRBV28 and TRBJ1-3; D gene unclear. Looked up from germline, CDR1 is MDHEN and CDR2 is SYDVKM. The V end lost 1 base, the J end lost 8 bases, and 15 bases lay between the germline ends. The CDR3 covers 15 residues.

In this sample, this clone turned up a few times. This chain joins TRBV30 and TRBJ1-5; D might be TRBD1 (6 bases). Germline V CDR1 and CDR2: GTSNPN, SVGIG (reference sequence). The CDR3 runs to 14 residues. The V end was cut by 4 bases, the J end by 4 bases, with 14 bases between. The DNA of the CDR3 is TGTGCCTGGACAACAGGGTTTGGGAATCAGCCCCAGCATTTT. Translation: CAWTTGFGNQPQHF.